This TCR beta chain was identified during a study of Ad26.COV2.S vaccination and SARS-CoV-2 variants. Overall study context: The authors gave Ad26.COV2.S intramuscularly, either once or twice 56 days apart. Study results and caveats: Spike-specific TCR breadth was greater in vaccine than placebo recipients. Post-vaccination breadth of spike-specific CD8+ and CD4+ T cell responses was reportedly substantial.

A remark on this clone: Antigen specificity is unknown.

The treatment denotes: roughly 20 received Ad26.COV2.S at low or high dose, single or two shots; about 5 received placebo; per-sample allocation not given. Day 63 after the first vaccine or placebo injection was the time point for sampling. The repertoire was sequenced with immunoSEQ multiplex PCR; TCRdb's copy has only in-frame clones and lacks some. The sample records 380,000 or so clones, 75% to 90% being singletons. The V gene's germline CDR1 is MNHEY and CDR2 SMNVEV (reference sequence). The CDR3 loop spans 14 amino acids. V was cut by 8 bases and J by 6 bases, with 14 bases left in between. The sample here was peripheral blood, taken in a trial of Ad26.COV2.S vaccine versus placebo. The V call is TRBV27, the J call TRBJ1-6; a possible D gene is TRBD1 (6 bases). The source is a person between 18 and 65 years old who received the Ad26.COV2.S COVID-19 vaccine or a placebo. CDR3 residues: CASGEGGGNSPLHF. The CDR3 DNA reads as TGTGCCAGCGGAGAGGGGGGAGGTAATTCACCCCTCCACTTT.